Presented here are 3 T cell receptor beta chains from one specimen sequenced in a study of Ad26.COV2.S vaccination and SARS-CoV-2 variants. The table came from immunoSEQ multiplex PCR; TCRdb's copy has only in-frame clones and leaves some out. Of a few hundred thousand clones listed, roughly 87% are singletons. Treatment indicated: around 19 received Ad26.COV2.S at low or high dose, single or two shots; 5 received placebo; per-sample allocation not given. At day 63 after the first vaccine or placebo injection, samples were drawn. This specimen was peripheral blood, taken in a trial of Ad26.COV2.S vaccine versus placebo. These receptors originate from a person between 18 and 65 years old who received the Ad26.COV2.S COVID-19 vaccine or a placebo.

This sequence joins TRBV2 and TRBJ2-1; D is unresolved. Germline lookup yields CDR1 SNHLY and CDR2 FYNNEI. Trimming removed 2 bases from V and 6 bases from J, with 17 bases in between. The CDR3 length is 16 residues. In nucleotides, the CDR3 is TGTGCCAGCAGTGAAAAATCCTGGTCCCTCACCAATGAGCAGTTCTTC. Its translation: CASSEKSWSLTNEQFF.

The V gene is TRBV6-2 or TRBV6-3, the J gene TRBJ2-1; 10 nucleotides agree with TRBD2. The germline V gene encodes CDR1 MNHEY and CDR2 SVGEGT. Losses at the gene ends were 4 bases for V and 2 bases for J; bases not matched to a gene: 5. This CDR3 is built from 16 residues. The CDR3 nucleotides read TGTGCCAGCAGTTCCGGGACTAGCGTCGCCTACAATGAGCAGTTCTTC. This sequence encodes CASSSGTSVAYNEQFF.

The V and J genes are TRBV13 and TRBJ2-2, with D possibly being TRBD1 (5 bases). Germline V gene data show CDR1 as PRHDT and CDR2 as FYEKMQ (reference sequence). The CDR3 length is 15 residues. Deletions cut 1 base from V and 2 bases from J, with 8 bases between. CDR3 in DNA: TGTGCCAGCAGCTTAGCCAGGGTAAACACCGGGGAGCTGTTTTTT. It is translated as CASSLARVNTGELFF.